These T cell receptor beta chains were read from a single sample in a study of identical twins. MiXCR, applied by TCRdb to the 5' RACE reads, yields one record per CDR3 protein. The table records fewer than 500,000 distinct CDR3 sequences, over 11% of them present only once. The sample also formed part of further work on yellow fever vaccine responses in identical twins.

Sequencing input: CD4+ T cells sorted from blood. These receptors all come from a woman aged 18-35 years in good health. The CDR3 runs from the conserved cysteine through the conserved F or W. Fields, in order: J gene, D gene, clone size, V gene, CDR3 DNA, CDR3 protein. A D gene is named only where the DNA matches it firmly. A clone size is listed for some rows: how often the clone was seen (once, few, many), or a class if it is expanded.

>TRBJ2-3|-|-|TRBV20-1
TGCAGTGCTAGAGATTTGTCAGCAGCAGAACTCGGTACAGATACGCAGTATTTT
CSARDLSAAELGTDTQYF
>TRBJ2-1|-|few|TRBV9
TGTGCCAGCAGCGTAGCGGCGCTCCCCAACAATGAGCAGTTCTTC
CASSVAALPNNEQFF
>TRBJ2-2|-|many|TRBV12-3/TRBV12-4
TGTGCCAGCAGTTTACAGGTGACGAACACCGGGGAGCTGTTTTTT
CASSLQVTNTGELFF
>TRBJ2-1|TRBD1|-|TRBV15
TGTGCCACCAGCAGAGATGGACAGGGAGACAATGAGCAGTTCTTC
CATSRDGQGDNEQFF
>TRBJ2-1|-|many|TRBV7-9
TGTGCCAGCAGCCCGACAGGGACTAACAATGAGCAGTTCTTC
CASSPTGTNNEQFF
>TRBJ1-1|-|-|TRBV10-3
TGTGCCATCAGTGAGCGGGGCGAAGCTTTCTTT
CAISERGEAFF
>TRBJ2-3|TRBD2|many|TRBV20-1
TGCAGTGCTGAACCGGGACTATCTAGAGATACGCAGTATTTT
CSAEPGLSRDTQYF
>TRBJ1-2|-|-|TRBV11-1
TGTGCCAGCAGCTTGCGAGGACAGAACTATGGCTACACCTTC
CASSLRGQNYGYTF
>TRBJ2-7|TRBD2|-|TRBV12-3/TRBV12-4
TGTGCCAGCAGTTCGTCTCACGCGGGACAGGGTCGACTAGCGGGAGTCTACGAGCAGTACTTC
CASSSSHAGQGRLAGVYEQYF
>TRBJ2-2|-|-|TRBV30
TGTGCCTGGAAACCGACCGGGGGGGAGCTGTTTTTT
CAWKPTGGELFF
>TRBJ2-3|-|many|TRBV15
TGTGCCACCAGCAGACGTGACCCCACAGATACGCAGTATTTT
CATSRRDPTDTQYF
>TRBJ2-7|TRBD1|-|TRBV12-3/TRBV12-4
TGTGCCAGCAGTTTCGGGACAGGGGGCGGTGGGCAGTACTTC
CASSFGTGGGGQYF
>TRBJ2-3|-|-|TRBV27
TGTGCCAGCAGTCGGCGGGGGCCTAGCACAGATACGCAGTATTTT
CASSRRGPSTDTQYF
>TRBJ2-7|TRBD2|-|TRBV20-1
TGCAGTGCCTCAGCCCGGCGGCGGGAGGGCCTGTACGAGCAGTACTTC
CSASARRREGLYEQYF
>TRBJ2-3|-|-|TRBV4-1
TGCGCCAGCAGCCAGACGGGTTCGGGCCGCGTAGGGGATACGCAGTATTTT
CASSQTGSGRVGDTQYF
>TRBJ2-1|TRBD1|-|TRBV5-6
TGTGCCAGCAGCATAATGACAGGGGCGCTGGGAGTTTACAATGAGCAGTTCTTC
CASSIMTGALGVYNEQFF
>TRBJ2-1|-|-|TRBV6-2/TRBV6-3
TGTGCCAGCAGTTACAGAGCGGGCCGGCTACACAATGAGCAGTTCTTC
CASSYRAGRLHNEQFF
>TRBJ2-7|-|few|TRBV6-1
TGTGCCAGCAGCCCCATTGGCTCCTACGAGCAGTACTTC
CASSPIGSYEQYF
>TRBJ1-5|-|-|TRBV21-1
TGTGCCAGCAGGATAGACGGGGAAGGGCCCCAGCATTTT
CASRIDGEGPQHF
>TRBJ2-2|-|few|TRBV3-1
TGTGCCAGCAGCCAACAGCCGGCCGGGGAGCTGTTTTTT
CASSQQPAGELFF
>TRBJ1-1|-|many|TRBV5-8
TGTGCCAGCAGCTTGGCCTTCGGGGGGGGGGTGAACACTGAAGCTTTCTTT
CASSLAFGGGVNTEAFF
>TRBJ1-1|-|many|TRBV20-1
TGCAGTGCTAGGGACGGAGTAATAAACACTGAAGCTTTCTTT
CSARDGVINTEAFF
>TRBJ2-7|-|-|TRBV6-1
TGTGCCAGCAGCATGGCCCGGGACCCCTCCTACGAGCAGTACTTC
CASSMARDPSYEQYF
>TRBJ1-1|-|-|TRBV7-9
TGTGCCAGCAGCTTAGTTGCAGGGGATTACACTGAAGCTTTCTTT
CASSLVAGDYTEAFF
>TRBJ2-1|-|-|TRBV7-2
TGTGCCAGCAGCTCAATGCGGGTGGATTACAATGAGCAGTTCTTC
CASSSMRVDYNEQFF
>TRBJ2-6|-|many|TRBV6-5
TGTGCCAGCAGAGACTACGGGGGCTCTGGGGCCAACGTCCTGACTTTC
CASRDYGGSGANVLTF
>TRBJ1-5|-|-|TRBV18
TGTGCCAGCTCACCATACCCAATTGGGCCCCAGCATTTT
CASSPYPIGPQHF
>TRBJ2-7|TRBD2|-|TRBV12-3/TRBV12-4
TGTGCCTGCTCCCAAACCGGGACTAGTTCCTACGAGCAGTACTTC
CACSQTGTSSYEQYF
>TRBJ2-1|-|-|TRBV7-8
TGTGCCAGCAGCAAAGGACAGTTAGGGGCCTACAATGAGCAGTTCTTC
CASSKGQLGAYNEQFF
>TRBJ2-7|-|many|TRBV5-5
TGTGCCAGCAGCCCGGCAACGGGACGGAGCTCCTACGAGCAGTACTTC
CASSPATGRSSYEQYF
>TRBJ2-3|TRBD2|many|TRBV9
TGTGCCAGCAGCGTCACTAGCGCTAGCACAGATACGCAGTATTTT
CASSVTSASTDTQYF
>TRBJ1-2|-|few|TRBV12-1
TGTGCCAGCAGCCCATGGACAGGGGCTCCCTCCTATGGCTACACCTTC
CASSPWTGAPSYGYTF
>TRBJ1-2|-|once|TRBV27
TGTGCCAGCAGAATCAAGGGGAGCGGCTACACCTTC
CASRIKGSGYTF
>TRBJ2-6|-|few|TRBV20-1
TGCAGTGCTAGAGACCTATACTCTGGGGCCAACGTCCTGACTTTC
CSARDLYSGANVLTF
>TRBJ2-2|TRBD2|-|TRBV4-3
TGCGCCAGCAGCCAAGGGGAGGGCACCGGGGAGCTGTTTTTT
CASSQGEGTGELFF
>TRBJ2-5|TRBD1|-|TRBV20-1
TGCAGTGCTAGAGATTCAGGGGGAGCGCAAGAGACCCAGTACTTC
CSARDSGGAQETQYF
>TRBJ2-4|-|-|TRBV29-1
TGCAGCGTTGAAACGGGCACGGACATTCAGTACTTC
CSVETGTDIQYF
>TRBJ2-1|TRBD1|-|TRBV14
TGTGCCAGCAAAGAGACAGGGAACCCATACAATGAGCAGTTCTTC
CASKETGNPYNEQFF
>TRBJ2-7|-|many|TRBV10-3
TGTGCCATCAGTGATTCGACAGCCTCCTACGAGCAGTACTTC
CAISDSTASYEQYF
>TRBJ2-1|-|many|TRBV7-2
TGTGCCAGCAGCTTAGGGCGGATTAGCTCCTACAATGAGCAGTTCTTC
CASSLGRISSYNEQFF
>TRBJ2-3|TRBD1|many|TRBV10-3
TGTGCCATAAGTGGGACAGGGGGAGAAACAGATACGCAGTATTTT
CAISGTGGETDTQYF
>TRBJ2-3|TRBD2|-|TRBV10-3
TGTGCCATCAGTGACCTAGCGGGAGAACGGACGCAGTATTTT
CAISDLAGERTQYF
>TRBJ2-5|TRBD2|few|TRBV10-3
TGTGCCATCAGTCCGGGACTATCGGCGGAGACCCAGTACTTC
CAISPGLSAETQYF
>TRBJ2-2|TRBD2|-|TRBV3-1
TGTGCCCGCTGTCCCTACGTTTCCGCGGGAGGGCCCGCCGGGGAGCTGTTTTTT
CARCPYVSAGGPAGELFF
>TRBJ2-7|TRBD1|few|TRBV2
TGTGCCAGCAGTCCACAGGGGGGCGGCGAGCAGTACTTC
CASSPQGGGEQYF
>TRBJ2-4|-|once|TRBV7-3
TGTGCCAGCAGCCCCGACAGGTCCAGCCGGCGGGCCAAAAACATTCAGTACTTC
CASSPDRSSRRAKNIQYF
>TRBJ2-5|TRBD2|few|TRBV3-1
TGTGCCAGCAGCCCAAGACTAGCGGGGGGCCGGCAACAACAAGAGACCCAGTACTTC
CASSPRLAGGRQQQETQYF
>TRBJ1-1|-|few|TRBV4-1
TGCGCCAGCAGCCAAGAGGGACGAAGCGCCCGGTACACTGAAGCTTTCTTT
CASSQEGRSARYTEAFF
>TRBJ1-5|-|few|TRBV20-1
TGCAGTGCTAGCGGAGGGGGGGAGCCCCAGCATTTT
CSASGGGEPQHF
>TRBJ2-7|TRBD2|few|TRBV6-1
TGTGCCAGCAGTGAAAGGGCCCTAGCGGGAGTTGATCGGGGATACGAGCAGTACTTC
CASSERALAGVDRGYEQYF
>TRBJ2-5|-|few|TRBV6-1
TGTGCCAGCAGTCTCCGGACGGTAGGGGAGACCCAGTACTTC
CASSLRTVGETQYF
>TRBJ2-1|TRBD2|few|TRBV28
TGTGCCAGCAGCCCGTTTGGCGGGAGGTTAGTCAATGAGCAGTTCTTC
CASSPFGGRLVNEQFF
>TRBJ2-5|TRBD2|few|TRBV12-3/TRBV12-4
TGTGCCAGCACCCAGGGCGCGGGAGGGCCCGGGACCCAGTACTTC
CASTQGAGGPGTQYF
>TRBJ1-1|-|-|TRBV3-1
TGTGCCAGCAGCCAGCATGGAGACACTGAAGCTTTCTTT
CASSQHGDTEAFF